One sample yielded the 14 T cell receptor beta chains listed below, sequenced in a study of blood T cell repertoires in COVID-19. The protocol was immunoSEQ multiplex PCR, while the TCRdb copy is restricted to in-frame clones and leaves out a portion. The profile shows 190,000 or so clones, 85% of them singletons. Sequencing was carried out using PBMCs or T cells enriched from blood (not recorded which). These receptors all stem from a man aged 35-49 years who had recovered from COVID-19.

The chain employs TRBV30 and TRBJ2-7; 8 bases map to TRBD2. CDR1 and CDR2 from the germline V gene are GTSNPN and SVGIG (reference sequence). The CDR3 has 13 amino acids. V was pared by 6 bases and J by 5 bases, with 9 bases of the junction left unmatched. DNA of the CDR3: TGTGCCTGCGCCGGGGGGGTCCTCGACGAGCAGTACTTC. It codes for CACAGGVLDEQYF.

CDR3 in amino acids: CASSLGTGPGANVLTF. The CDR3 DNA reads TGTGCCAGCAGCTTGGGGACTGGCCCTGGGGCCAACGTCCTGACTTTC. V gene TRBV7-9 combines with J gene TRBJ2-6; D might be TRBD2 (6 bases). V lost 3 bases and J lost 2, with 11 bases in between. Germline CDR1 SEHNR, CDR2 FQNEAQ (reference sequence). The CDR3 spans 16 residues.

The CDR3 is CASSPYLTSAETQYF. Here the CDR3 DNA reads TGTGCCAGCAGCCCGTACCTGACTAGCGCAGAGACCCAGTACTTC. The chain carries TRBV7-9 and TRBJ2-5; 8 bases fit TRBD2. Germline values: CDR1 SEHNR, CDR2 FQNEAQ (reference sequence). CDR3 length: 15 residues. The junction had 9 bases not matched to a gene; V was cut back by 5 bases and J by 4 bases.

This clone showed up just once. The chain links TRBV2 to TRBJ1-6; D may be TRBD1 (5 bases). Germline values: CDR1 SNHLY, CDR2 FYNNEI. V lost 6 bases, J lost 7 bases, and 16 bases lay in between. The CDR3 totals 15 residues. CDR3 coding DNA: TGTGCCAGCAGGGTGTCGACGGGGGGAAATTCACCCCTCCACTTT. It codes for CASRVSTGGNSPLHF. Complete variable domain (other parts from reference TRBV2 and TRBJ1-6): EPEVTQTPSHQVTQMGQEVILRCVPISNHLYFYWYRQILGQKVEFLVSFYNNEISEKSEIFDDQFSVERPDGSNFTLKIRSTKLEDSAMYFCASRVSTGGNSPLHFGNGTRLTVT.

This clone has just one count. The V call is TRBV5-5, the J call TRBJ1-2; D not resolved. The CDR3 covers 14 residues. Trimming pared 0 bases from V and 2 bases from J, leaving 8 bases between. Germline CDR1 and CDR2: SGHKS and YYEKEE (reference sequence). CDR3 bases: TGTGCCAGCAGCTTGGATTCCCTCAACTATGGCTACACCTTC. Translation gives CASSLDSLNYGYTF.

The J gene is TRBJ1-1, the V gene TRBV19; TRBD1 is a possible D gene (5 bases). CDR1 is LNHDA and CDR2 is SQIVND in the germline V gene (reference sequence). Trimming pared 0 bases from V and 4 bases from J, leaving 12 bases between. This CDR3 spans 15 amino acids. CDR3 sequence reads: CASSIDLAGLTEAFF. The CDR3 DNA reads as TGTGCCAGTAGTATAGATCTGGCGGGGCTCACTGAAGCTTTCTTT.

This rearrangement joins TRBV4-1 to TRBJ2-2; TRBD2 might be the D (5 bases). This CDR3 contains 17 residues. Trimming stripped 1 base from V and 5 bases from J, with 17 bases between. Germline assignment: CDR1 MGHRA and CDR2 YSYEKL. CDR3 in DNA: TGCGCCAGCAGCCAAGTCCCCCGATCCGGGGATACCGGGGAGCTGTTTTTT. This gives the protein CASSQVPRSGDTGELFF.

This chain connects TRBV19 to TRBJ1-2; no clear D. V was pared by 4 bases and J by 8 bases, with 11 bases between. This CDR3 has 12 residues. Germline CDR1 reads LNHDA; CDR2 reads SQIVND (reference sequence). Here the CDR3 DNA reads TGTGCCAGTAGTACCCGTTATGTGGGCTACACCTTC. Its translation is CASSTRYVGYTF.

V is TRBV11-2 and J is TRBJ2-5; 11 bases map to TRBD2. This CDR3 spans 17 amino acids. Germline trimming cut 5 bases from V and 5 bases from J; bases unmatched to any gene: 13. Germline CDR1 and CDR2: SGHAT and FQNNGV. The CDR3 sequence: CASSQGTSGYLRETQYF. The CDR3 DNA reads as TGTGCCAGCAGCCAAGGGACTAGCGGCTACCTCAGGGAGACCCAGTACTTC.

This chain uses TRBV28 with TRBJ1-5; 8 bases are shared with TRBD1. This CDR3 comprises 17 residues. Germline lookup yields CDR1 MDHEN and CDR2 SYDVKM. Unmatched junction bases numbered 13, after V lost 5 bases and J lost 4 bases. The CDR3 DNA reads TGTGCCAGCAGTCTAGTTCAGGGGGCGCGAAGAAATCAGCCCCAGCATTTT. As protein: CASSLVQGARRNQPQHF.

The chain employs TRBV9 and TRBJ2-2; D gene uncertain. The germline gives CDR1 SGDLS, CDR2 YYNGEE. The CDR3 runs 14 residues. Trimming removed 0 bases from V and 1 base from J, with 4 bases in between. The CDR3 is CASSVAVNTGELFF. The CDR3 bases are TGTGCCAGCAGCGTAGCGGTGAACACCGGGGAGCTGTTTTTT.

The chain links TRBV6-5 to TRBJ1-1; 10 nucleotides match TRBD1. The CDR3 is 15 residues long. The germline gives CDR1 MNHEY, CDR2 SVGAGI. J gave up 3 bases and V 7 bases, and 8 bases lay outside the gene matches. The CDR3 sequence is CASNRPGQGDTEAFF. The DNA for the CDR3 is TGTGCCAGCAACCGACCCGGACAGGGGGACACTGAAGCTTTCTTT.

The chain employs TRBV14 and TRBJ2-5; weak D call: TRBD2 (5 bases). V was cut by 2 bases and J by 2 bases, with 9 bases left in between. Per germline, CDR1 SGHDN and CDR2 FVKESK. The CDR3 runs 14 residues. The CDR3 spells CASSQTRAQETQYF. In DNA form, the CDR3 reads TGTGCCAGCAGCCAAACGCGGGCACAAGAGACCCAGTACTTC.

This chain links TRBV7-9 with TRBJ1-5, with 7 bases matching TRBD1. The CDR3 has 13 amino acids. J gave up 4 bases and V 5 bases, and 2 bases lay outside the gene matches. Germline V gene data show CDR1 as SEHNR and CDR2 as FQNEAQ (reference sequence). The CDR3 region has the DNA TGTGCCAGCAGCCTACAGGGGAATCAGCCCCAGCATTTT. Its translation is CASSLQGNQPQHF.